This TCR beta chain is drawn from a study of preoperative IRX-2 immunotherapy in early breast cancer (dated 2019 in TCRdb). The cysteine opens and the phenylalanine closes a CDR3 of 14 amino acids. The read is trimmed to its CDR3 DNA, 42 bases read in frame from base 1. V sheds 2 bases and J sheds 3 bases, leaving 9 bases between their ends. Reading the germline V gene gives CDR1 WSHSY and CDR2 SAAADI. This clone has just one count. Its antigen is unknown. No base quality information exists; no much larger clone differs at one position. Library prep was done by the immunoSEQ multiplex PCR assay. TCRdb provides this immuneACCESS table in a form limited to in-frame rearrangements. Some clones are lacking; in checked studies, under half of them reflect an unresolved V gene, and why the rest are absent is not known. The sample table contains fewer than 30,000 clones; only one count was recorded for nearly 90% of them. 9.8% of the sample is held by the ten biggest clonotypes.

What the treatment or condition label conveys for this sample: preoperative locoregional IRX-2 cytokine immunotherapy. The samples were obtained from a phase Ib study that tested preoperative, locoregional IRX-2 cytokine immunotherapy designed to prime immune responses. Before surgery, IRX-2 was given to the donors, who were patients with early-stage breast cancer. The sample was gathered from a patient treated with IRX-2 immunotherapy. The receptor comes from a human donor with breast cancer. Here the chain combines TRBV10-2 and TRBJ2-3; D gene: possibly TRBD2, on 6 matching bases. This receptor carries the CDR3 CASSEAGRTDTQYF. The DNA sequence is given as TGCGCCAGCAGTGAGGCGGGGAGGACAGATACGCAGTATTTT.